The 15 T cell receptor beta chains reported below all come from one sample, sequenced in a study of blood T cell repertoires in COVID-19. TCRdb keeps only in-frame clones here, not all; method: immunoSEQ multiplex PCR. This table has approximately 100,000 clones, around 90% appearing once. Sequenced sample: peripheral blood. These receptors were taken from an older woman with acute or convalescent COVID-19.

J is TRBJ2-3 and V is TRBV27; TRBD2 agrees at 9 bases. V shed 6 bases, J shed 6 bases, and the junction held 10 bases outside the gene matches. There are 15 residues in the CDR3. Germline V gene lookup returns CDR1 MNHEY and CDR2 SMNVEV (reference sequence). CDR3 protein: CASRATSGRPDTQYF. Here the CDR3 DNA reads TGTGCCAGCAGGGCGACTAGCGGACGCCCGGATACGCAGTATTTT.

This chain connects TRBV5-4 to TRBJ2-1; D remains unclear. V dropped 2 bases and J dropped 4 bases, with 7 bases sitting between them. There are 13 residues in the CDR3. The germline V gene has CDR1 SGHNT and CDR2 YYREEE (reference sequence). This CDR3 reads CASSLVDYNEQFF. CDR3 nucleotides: TGTGCCAGCAGCTTAGTAGATTACAATGAGCAGTTCTTC. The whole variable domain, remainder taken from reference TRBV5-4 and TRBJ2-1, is ETGVTQSPTHLIKTRGQQVTLRCSSQSGHNTVSWYQQALGQGPQFIFQYYREEENGRGNFPPRFSGLQFPNYSSELNVNALELDDSALYLCASSLVDYNEQFFGPGTRLTVL.

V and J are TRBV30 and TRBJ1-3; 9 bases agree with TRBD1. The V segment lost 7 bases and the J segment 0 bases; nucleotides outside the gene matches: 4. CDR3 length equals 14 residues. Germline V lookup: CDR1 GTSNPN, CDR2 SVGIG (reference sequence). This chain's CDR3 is CASGTGPSGNTIYF. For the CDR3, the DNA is TGTGCCTCGGGGACAGGGCCCTCTGGAAACACCATATATTTT. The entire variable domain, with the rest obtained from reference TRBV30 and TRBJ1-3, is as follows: SQTIHQWPATLVQPVGSPLSLECTVEGTSNPNLYWYRQAAGRGLQLLFYSVGIGQISSEVPQNLSASRPQDRQFILSSKKLLLSDSGFYLCASGTGPSGNTIYFGEGSWLTVV.

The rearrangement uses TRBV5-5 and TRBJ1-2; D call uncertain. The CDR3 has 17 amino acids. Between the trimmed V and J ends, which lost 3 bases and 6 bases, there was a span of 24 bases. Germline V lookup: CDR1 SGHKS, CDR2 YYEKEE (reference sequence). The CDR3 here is CASSSPPGRTLNDGYTF. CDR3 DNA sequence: TGTGCCAGCAGCTCACCCCCAGGTCGGACTCTCAACGATGGCTACACCTTC.

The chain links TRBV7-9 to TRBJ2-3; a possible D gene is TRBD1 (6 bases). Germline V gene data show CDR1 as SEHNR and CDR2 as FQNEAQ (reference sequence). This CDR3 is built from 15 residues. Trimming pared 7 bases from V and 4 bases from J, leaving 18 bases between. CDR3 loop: CASTLPAGASDTQYF. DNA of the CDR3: TGTGCCAGCACCCTCCCGGCAGGGGCATCAGATACGCAGTATTTT. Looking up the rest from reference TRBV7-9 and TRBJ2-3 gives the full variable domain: DTGVSQNPRHKITKRGQNVTFRCDPISEHNRLYWYRQTLGQGPEFLTYFQNEAQLEKSRLLSDRFSAERPKGSFSTLEIQRTEQGDSAMYLCASTLPAGASDTQYFGPGTRLTVL.

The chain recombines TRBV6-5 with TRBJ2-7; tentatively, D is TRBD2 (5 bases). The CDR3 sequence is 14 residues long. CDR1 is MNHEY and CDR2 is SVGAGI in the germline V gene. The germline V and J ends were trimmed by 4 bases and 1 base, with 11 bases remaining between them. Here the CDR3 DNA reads TGTGCCAGCAGTTTGGACTCCCGATCCTACGAGCAGTACTTC. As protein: CASSLDSRSYEQYF.

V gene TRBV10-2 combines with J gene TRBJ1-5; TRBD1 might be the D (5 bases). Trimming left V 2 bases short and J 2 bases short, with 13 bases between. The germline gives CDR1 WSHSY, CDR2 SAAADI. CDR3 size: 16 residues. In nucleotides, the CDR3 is TGCGCCAGCAGTGAGCAAGGAGGGGCCGGCAATCAGCCCCAGCATTTT. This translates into CASSEQGGAGNQPQHF.

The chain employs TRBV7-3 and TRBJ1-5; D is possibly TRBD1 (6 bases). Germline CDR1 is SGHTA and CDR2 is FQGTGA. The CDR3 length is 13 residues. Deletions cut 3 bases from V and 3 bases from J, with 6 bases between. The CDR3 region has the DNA TGTGCCAGCAGCTTGGGGGCCAATCAGCCCCAGCATTTT. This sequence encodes CASSLGANQPQHF. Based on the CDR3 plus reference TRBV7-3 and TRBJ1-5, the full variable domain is GAGVSQTPSNKVTEKGKYVELRCDPISGHTALYWYRQSLGQGPEFLIYFQGTGAADDSGLPNDRFFAVRPEGSVSTLKIQRTERGDSAVYLCASSLGANQPQHFGDGTRLSIL.

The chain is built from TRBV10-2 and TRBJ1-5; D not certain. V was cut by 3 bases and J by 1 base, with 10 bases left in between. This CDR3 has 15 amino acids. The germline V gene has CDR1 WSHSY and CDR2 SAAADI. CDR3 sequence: CASSDRVSSNQPQHF. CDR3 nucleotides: TGCGCCAGCAGTGATAGAGTTTCGAGCAATCAGCCCCAGCATTTT.

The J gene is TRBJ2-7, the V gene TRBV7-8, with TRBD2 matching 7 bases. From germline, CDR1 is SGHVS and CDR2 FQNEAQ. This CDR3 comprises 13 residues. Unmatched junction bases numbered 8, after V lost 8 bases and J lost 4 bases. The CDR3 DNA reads TGTGCCAGCGGAGATCTAGCGGCATACGAGCAGTACGTC. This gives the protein CASGDLAAYEQYV.

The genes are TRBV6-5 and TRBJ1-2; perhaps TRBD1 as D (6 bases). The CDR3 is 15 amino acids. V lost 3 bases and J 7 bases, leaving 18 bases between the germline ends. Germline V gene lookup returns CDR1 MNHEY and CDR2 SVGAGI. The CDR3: CASSYKTGLAAGYTF. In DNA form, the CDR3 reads TGTGCCAGCAGTTATAAAACAGGGTTAGCTGCTGGCTACACCTTC.

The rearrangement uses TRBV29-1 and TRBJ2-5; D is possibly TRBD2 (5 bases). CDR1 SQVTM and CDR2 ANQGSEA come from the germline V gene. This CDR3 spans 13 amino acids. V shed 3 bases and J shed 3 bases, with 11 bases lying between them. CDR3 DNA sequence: TGCAGCGTTGATAGGCTAGCAGAAGAGACCCAGTACTTC. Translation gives CSVDRLAEETQYF. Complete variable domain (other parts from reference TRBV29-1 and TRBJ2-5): SAVISQKPSRDICQRGTSLTIQCQVDSQVTMMFWYRQQPGQSLTLIATANQGSEATYESGFVIDKFPISRPNLTFSTLTVSNMSPEDSSIYLCSVDRLAEETQYFGPGTRLLVL.

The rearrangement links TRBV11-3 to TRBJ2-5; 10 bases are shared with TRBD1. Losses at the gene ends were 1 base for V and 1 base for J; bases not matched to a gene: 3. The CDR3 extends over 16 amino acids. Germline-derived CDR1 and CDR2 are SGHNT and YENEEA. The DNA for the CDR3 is TGTGCCAGCAGCTTAGGGACAGGGGGATTCCAAGAGACCCAGTACTTC. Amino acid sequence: CASSLGTGGFQETQYF.

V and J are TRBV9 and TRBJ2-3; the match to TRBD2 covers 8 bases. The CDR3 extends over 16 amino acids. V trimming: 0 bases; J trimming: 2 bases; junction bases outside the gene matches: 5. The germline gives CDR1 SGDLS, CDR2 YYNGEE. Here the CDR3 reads CASSVGAGGYTDTQYF. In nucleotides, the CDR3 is TGTGCCAGCAGCGTAGGGGCGGGAGGATACACAGATACGCAGTATTTT.

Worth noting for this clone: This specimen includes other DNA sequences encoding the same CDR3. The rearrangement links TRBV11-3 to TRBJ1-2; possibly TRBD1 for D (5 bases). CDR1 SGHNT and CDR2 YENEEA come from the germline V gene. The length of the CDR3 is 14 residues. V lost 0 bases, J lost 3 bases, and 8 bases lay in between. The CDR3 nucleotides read TGTGCCAGCAGCTTAGAGGCGGGGGACTATGGCTACACCTTC. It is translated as CASSLEAGDYGYTF.